A single sample is the source of the 32 T cell receptor beta chains below, sequenced in a study of blood T cell dynamics during melanoma immunotherapy. Time point of the sample: pre-treatment baseline. Data came from immunoSEQ multiplex PCR; TCRdb stores just in-frame clones and leaves some out. The repertoire holds about 9,600 clones, with 70% to 90% as singletons. Material: blood, obtained from a patient treated with checkpoint blockade. Source of these receptors: a human donor with melanoma.

The chain is built from TRBV27 and TRBJ2-3; D gene ambiguous. The V gene's germline CDR1 is MNHEY and CDR2 SMNVEV (reference sequence). This CDR3 has 15 amino acids. V lost 1 base, J lost 1 base, and 9 bases lay in between. For the CDR3, the DNA is TGTGCCAGCAGTTTATTAGGGCCCCGCACAGATACGCAGTATTTT. Its protein product is CASSLLGPRTDTQYF.

The V gene is TRBV18, the J gene TRBJ2-7; a weak D match, TRBD2 (6 bases). This CDR3 is 15 amino acids long. Germline V gives CDR1 KGHSH, CDR2 LQKENI. Trimming removed 0 bases at V and 4 bases at J, with 13 bases between. The CDR3 protein is CASSPPLGEAYEQYF. CDR3 DNA: TGTGCCAGCTCACCACCGTTGGGGGAGGCATACGAGCAGTACTTC.

A note on this clone: This clone may be a read error of a much larger clone one base away. The chain carries TRBV11-2 and TRBJ2-5, with 10 nucleotides matching TRBD1. V lost 5 bases, J lost 4 bases, and 1 base stayed unmatched. The CDR3 loop spans 13 amino acids. The germline V gene encodes CDR1 SGHAT and CDR2 FQNNGV. The CDR3 region is CASSRDRGETQYF. The CDR3 nucleotides read TGTGCCAGCAGCCGGGACAGGGGAGAGACCCAGTACTTC.

The chain links TRBV7-9 to TRBJ1-1; D is unresolved. V lost 1 base and J lost 5, with 11 bases in between. CDR1 is SEHNR and CDR2 is FQNEAQ in the germline V gene (reference sequence). This CDR3 spans 14 amino acids. CDR3 loop: CASSLEWAGTEAFF. For the CDR3, the DNA is TGTGCCAGCAGCTTAGAGTGGGCCGGGACTGAAGCTTTCTTT.

The rearrangement uses TRBV19 and TRBJ2-2; D may match TRBD1 or TRBD2 (6 bases each). The CDR3 is made up of 13 amino acids. Trimming left V 6 bases short and J 6 bases short, with 11 bases between. Germline CDR1 reads LNHDA; CDR2 reads SQIVND (reference sequence). CDR3 bases: TGTGCCAGTAGGGTTGGGGGGCCCGGGGAGCTGTTTTTT. It encodes CASRVGGPGELFF.

The V and J genes are TRBV6-1 and TRBJ1-6, with TRBD1 as a possible D gene (6 bases). The V gene's germline CDR1 is MNHNS and CDR2 SASEGT. The V end lost 2 bases, the J end lost 5 bases, and 10 bases lay between the germline ends. This CDR3 spans 15 amino acids. The CDR3 spells CASSERGRNNSPLHF. CDR3 in DNA: TGTGCCAGCAGTGAACGGGGGCGAAATAATTCACCCCTCCACTTT.

The V call is TRBV28, the J call TRBJ2-7; 13 bases match TRBD2. The V gene's germline CDR1 is MDHEN and CDR2 SYDVKM. The CDR3 length is 15 residues. J was trimmed by 4 bases and V by 8 bases; bases with no gene match: 8. The CDR3 reads CASRGLAGFLYEQYF. As DNA, the CDR3 is TGTGCCAGCCGGGGACTAGCGGGATTTCTTTACGAGCAGTACTTC.

This clone was seen a single time. The chain joins TRBV5-1 to TRBJ2-1, with 14 bases matching TRBD2. With 4 bases clipped from V and 6 bases from J, the junction kept 9 bases outside the gene matches. CDR3 length: 17 amino acids. In germline, CDR1 is SGHRS, CDR2 YFSETQ. Written as DNA, the CDR3 is TGCGCCAGCAGCGGACGAACCGGGACTAGCGGGAGCAATGAGCAGTTCTTC. This codes for CASSGRTGTSGSNEQFF.

The chain is built from TRBV9 and TRBJ2-1, with D perhaps matching TRBD1 (5 bases). This CDR3 is 16 amino acids long. The V gene lost 0 bases and the J gene lost 8 bases, with 18 bases spanning the gap. In germline, CDR1 is SGDLS, CDR2 YYNGEE. CDR3 residues: CASSVDDGVRGHEQFF. The CDR3 region has the DNA TGTGCCAGCAGCGTAGACGACGGAGTAAGGGGCCATGAGCAGTTCTTC.

Here the CDR3 reads CASSIFGLPPYNEQFF. The CDR3 region has the DNA TGTGCCAGTAGTATTTTTGGCCTACCCCCCTACAATGAGCAGTTCTTC. This chain links TRBV19 with TRBJ2-1; D is uncertain. V lost 3 bases and J 2 bases, leaving 14 bases between the germline ends. The CDR3 spans 16 residues. Germline V CDR1 and CDR2: LNHDA, SQIVND (reference sequence). Combining the CDR3 with reference TRBV19 and TRBJ2-1 gives the whole variable domain DGGITQSPKYLFRKEGQNVTLSCEQNLNHDAMYWYRQDPGQGLRLIYYSQIVNDFQKGDIAEGYSVSREKKESFPLTVTSAQKNPTAFYLCASSIFGLPPYNEQFFGPGTRLTVL.

J is TRBJ1-4 and V is TRBV7-9; no clear D gene. Deletions cut 1 base from V and 2 bases from J, with 17 bases between. Per germline, CDR1 SEHNR and CDR2 FQNEAQ (reference sequence). This CDR3 is 18 amino acids long. The CDR3 DNA reads as TGTGCCAGCAGCTTAGGGGTTTTGTCGGGTGCGACTAATGAAAAACTGTTTTTT. Protein product: CASSLGVLSGATNEKLFF.

This chain links TRBV6-5 with TRBJ2-1; D is ambiguous. Per germline, CDR1 MNHEY and CDR2 SVGAGI. Trimming took 4 bases from V and 4 from J, leaving 11 bases between them. The length of the CDR3 is 14 residues. Here the CDR3 DNA reads TGTGCCAGCAGTTCTCCCCGTCAGTACAATGAGCAGTTCTTC. Translating it yields CASSSPRQYNEQFF.

On this clone: An end of the junction does not agree with germline; a read error may underlie this. The chain links TRBV2 to TRBJ1-6, with D maybe TRBD1 (6 bases). Germline CDR1 is SNHLY and CDR2 is FYNNEI. The CDR3 totals 14 residues. The CDR3 region is CASSDWQGPLDLNF. For the CDR3, the DNA is TGTGCCAGCAGTGACTGGCAGGGGCCACTCGACTTAAACTTT.

V and J are TRBV7-3 and TRBJ2-1, with 11 bases aligning to TRBD2. This CDR3 region has 15 residues. Germline assignment: CDR1 SGHTA and CDR2 FQGTGA. With 2 bases clipped from V and 9 bases from J, the junction kept 6 bases outside the gene matches. The CDR3 DNA is TGTGCCAGCAGCTTAGTGGGGACTAGCGGTACTGAGCAGTTCTTC. Its translation is CASSLVGTSGTEQFF.

The gene calls are TRBV6-5 and TRBJ1-1; D ambiguous. Trimming cost V 6 bases and J 0 bases, with 8 bases left between them. This CDR3 has 13 amino acids. Germline lookup yields CDR1 MNHEY and CDR2 SVGAGI. The chain's CDR3 is CASSRQMNTEAFF. For the CDR3, the DNA is TGTGCCAGCAGCCGGCAGATGAACACTGAAGCTTTCTTT.

This clone was seen just once. The chain employs TRBV7-6 and TRBJ2-2; TRBD1 matches 9 bases. The V gene's germline CDR1 is SGHVS and CDR2 FNYEAQ. The CDR3 is made up of 17 amino acids. Trimming cost V 5 bases and J 4 bases; bases outside gene matches: 11. The CDR3 here is CASSIRGDRVATGELFF. The CDR3 DNA sequence: TGTGCCAGCAGCATTAGGGGGGACAGGGTGGCCACCGGGGAGCTGTTTTTT.

This clone showed up just once. The chain carries TRBV28 and TRBJ1-5, with D possibly being TRBD1 (6 bases). Trimming removed 8 bases from V and 3 bases from J, with 8 bases in between. The CDR3 runs to 12 residues. The germline CDR1 and CDR2 sequences are MDHEN and SYDVKM. The CDR3 DNA reads as TGTGCCAGCCACAGGGACAATCAGCCCCAGCATTTT. Residues: CASHRDNQPQHF.

There are a few counts of this clone. CDR3 region: CASSSPWGEQYF. The DNA of the CDR3 is TGTGCCAGCAGCTCCCCCTGGGGCGAGCAGTACTTC. The J gene is TRBJ2-7, the V gene TRBV5-4; D ambiguous. Trimming removed 3 bases from V and 6 bases from J, with 10 bases in between. Germline V gene lookup returns CDR1 SGHNT and CDR2 YYREEE (reference sequence). This CDR3 is built from 12 residues.

This chain connects TRBV27 to TRBJ2-5, with a tentative D call TRBD1 (6 bases). The germline V gene encodes CDR1 MNHEY and CDR2 SMNVEV (reference sequence). This CDR3 comprises 17 residues. V was shortened by 3 bases and J by 2 bases, with 19 bases between the two germline ends. The DNA of the CDR3 is TGTGCCAGCAGTTTGAGGCCCGTCCGGGACATACAAGAGACCCAGTACTTC. Translation: CASSLRPVRDIQETQYF.

The chain recombines TRBV28 with TRBJ2-5; no definite D call. CDR3 length: 12 amino acids. Germline CDR1 reads MDHEN; CDR2 reads SYDVKM. V was pared by 6 bases and J by 7 bases, with 12 bases between. The CDR3 sequence: CASRGQISTQYF. CDR3 in DNA: TGTGCCAGCAGAGGCCAGATTTCGACCCAGTACTTC.

Concerning this clone: A junction end diverges from the germline sequence, so it may reflect a read error. The V and J genes are TRBV18 and TRBJ2-1, with 8 bases matching TRBD1. The germline V gene encodes CDR1 KGHSH and CDR2 LQKENI. The CDR3 runs to 12 residues. CDR3 region: CASSESDRGLLF. The CDR3 nucleotides are TGTGCCAGCTCCGAGTCCGACAGGGGCTTGCTCTTC.

The chain uses TRBV10-3 and TRBJ2-5; D gene uncertain. Germline loops: CDR1 ENHRY, CDR2 SYGVKD. Trimming shortened V by 2 bases and J by 5 bases, and 9 bases separated the two germline ends. The CDR3 has 13 amino acids. The CDR3 sequence: CAISERAMETQYF. The CDR3 DNA reads as TGTGCCATCAGTGAGAGGGCCATGGAGACCCAGTACTTC.

This sequence joins TRBV28 and TRBJ2-1; D unclear. Germline CDR1 and CDR2: MDHEN and SYDVKM. V was clipped by 6 bases and J by 5 bases, with 14 bases between them. The CDR3 spans 14 residues. The DNA for the CDR3 is TGTGCCAGCAGGCGCCTCCTAGGAAACAATGAGCAGTTCTTC. This encodes CASRRLLGNNEQFF.

The rearrangement joins TRBV27 to TRBJ2-1, with unresolved D. Per germline, CDR1 MNHEY and CDR2 SMNVEV (reference sequence). V was cut by 1 base and J by 5 bases, with 12 bases left in between. The CDR3 has 15 amino acids. CDR3 sequence (DNA): TGTGCCAGCAGTTTATTCTTTAGGCTCGACAATGAGCAGTTCTTC. It is translated as CASSLFFRLDNEQFF.

The chain is built from TRBV28 and TRBJ2-4; 7 bases match TRBD1. Looked up from germline, CDR1 is MDHEN and CDR2 is SYDVKM. Trimming cost V 4 bases and J 0 bases; bases outside gene matches: 3. The CDR3 is 15 residues long. The chain's CDR3 is CASSSTGLAKNIQYF. For the CDR3, the DNA is TGTGCCAGCAGTTCGACAGGGTTAGCCAAAAACATTCAGTACTTC.

V gene TRBV27 combines with J gene TRBJ2-1; the match to TRBD2 covers 11 bases. The CDR3 sequence is 17 residues long. Germline V gene data show CDR1 as MNHEY and CDR2 as SMNVEV (reference sequence). V shed 3 bases and J 4 bases; nucleotides not matched to a gene: 8. This CDR3 reads CASSLAALAGVYNEQFF. The CDR3 region has the DNA TGTGCCAGCAGTTTGGCCGCACTAGCGGGAGTATACAATGAGCAGTTCTTC.

The count of this clone is one. This rearrangement joins TRBV27 to TRBJ2-7; D may be TRBD2 (6 bases). Germline CDR1 MNHEY, CDR2 SMNVEV (reference sequence). This CDR3 is 14 amino acids long. V was trimmed by 8 bases and J by 6 bases, leaving 20 bases between them. CDR3 protein: CASPFRHSGGEQYF. CDR3 DNA sequence: TGTGCCAGCCCTTTCCGCCACTCCGGGGGCGAGCAGTACTTC.

The chain is built from TRBV19 and TRBJ2-3; TRBD1 might be the D (5 bases). This CDR3 has 14 residues. V was pared by 3 bases and J by 1 base, with 8 bases between. From germline, CDR1 is LNHDA and CDR2 SQIVND (reference sequence). CDR3 sequence: CASSIRVGTDTQYF. The CDR3 DNA reads TGTGCCAGTAGTATCAGGGTCGGCACAGATACGCAGTATTTT. Variable domain in full (rest from reference TRBV19 and TRBJ2-3): DGGITQSPKYLFRKEGQNVTLSCEQNLNHDAMYWYRQDPGQGLRLIYYSQIVNDFQKGDIAEGYSVSREKKESFPLTVTSAQKNPTAFYLCASSIRVGTDTQYFGPGTRLTVL.

The rearrangement joins TRBV7-9 to TRBJ2-5; 11 bases match TRBD2. Germline loops: CDR1 SEHNR, CDR2 FQNEAQ (reference sequence). The J segment lost 1 base and the V segment lost 1 base, leaving 8 bases of the junction unmatched. The CDR3 loop spans 18 amino acids. CDR3 loop: CASSLGSSGRFGQETQYF. The CDR3 nucleotides are TGTGCCAGCAGCTTAGGATCTAGCGGGAGGTTCGGCCAAGAGACCCAGTACTTC.

The CDR3: CASSQATTLAGGSGEQFF. The CDR3 DNA is TGTGCCAGCAGCCAGGCGACGACACTAGCGGGAGGAAGTGGTGAGCAGTTCTTC. V gene TRBV14 combines with J gene TRBJ2-1; 12 bases match TRBD2. V trimming: 3 bases; J trimming: 9 bases; junction bases outside the gene matches: 15. CDR1 SGHDN and CDR2 FVKESK come from the germline V gene. CDR3 length: 18 amino acids.

In its sample, this clone was seen once. The V call is TRBV4-2, the J call TRBJ2-1; 9 bases agree with TRBD2. The CDR3 length is 15 residues. The V gene end was trimmed by 0 bases and the J gene end by 7 bases; junction bases not matched to a gene: 4. Germline assignment: CDR1 LGHNA and CDR2 YNFKEQ. CDR3 sequence reads: CASSQEAGGPNEQFF. The DNA of the CDR3 is TGTGCCAGCAGCCAAGAGGCGGGAGGGCCAAATGAGCAGTTCTTC.

The V call is TRBV28, the J call TRBJ2-7, with 10 positions matching TRBD2. The CDR3 has 14 residues. The germline V gene has CDR1 MDHEN and CDR2 SYDVKM. V dropped 6 bases and J dropped 10; count of bases not matched to a gene: 12. The CDR3 sequence: CASSPGGSGRLQYF. The CDR3 DNA reads as TGTGCCAGCAGCCCCGGGGGTAGCGGGAGGCTTCAGTACTTC.